This T cell receptor (beta chain) was found in a study of human T cells and chemical hapten exposure (dated by TCRdb to the early 2020s). Notes on the research overall: For sensitization, 2% DPC in acetone was applied to a 2 cm by 2 cm area of upper inner arm skin. Patients additionally received weekly therapeutic DPC doses to the scalp throughout the approximately 24-week study period. Patch testing was performed on the upper back with Finn chambers containing 0.01% DPC, and the patch tests were scored after 6 days according to International Contact Dermatitis Research Group standards. Alopecia areata with under or over 50% scalp involvement, alopecia totalis and alopecia universalis were represented in the patient cohort, which was mostly female. Libraries were pooled for sequencing, and variation in per-sample TCR yields was attributed mainly to small differences in library volumes within the pool. The study tracked peripheral blood TCR repertoire changes in vivo during primary and secondary sensitization to the hapten diphenylcyclopropenone (DPC) in alopecia patients. Blood was sampled from patients pre-sensitization (week 0) and at 2, 6 and about 24 weeks after DPC sensitization. Roughly 30 alopecia patients provided blood for TCR sequencing at one to four time points (pre-sensitization, 2, 6 and 24 weeks). What the research found in general, with its limitations: All patients had alopecia, a presumed autoimmune disease, so their immune response might differ from that of healthy individuals. Patch test score was positively correlated with the number of PT1 expanded TCRs, with significance at thresholds 8, 16 and 32 but not at 4. DPC sensitization did not change how many TCRs were above 1 in 1000 frequency, and no evidence was found of alterations in global repertoire structure. Expanded TCRs formed significantly more large CDR3 similarity clusters than pre-sensitization or healthy control sets, consistent with antigen-driven responses. After repeated subsampling, changes were observed in the strength of the expansion versus patch-test correlation and in the threshold at which the correlation became significant.

The method was RACE. Data came from a NextSeq 500. During library preparation, unique molecular identifiers were attached to individual cDNA molecules so that TCRs could be counted quantitatively and reproducibly. Each blood RNA sample was used to sequence both TCR alpha and TCR beta chains. Turning to the authors' computational methods: Samples had a median of about 90,000 TCRs, with a range from 23,224 to 690,600. V, J and CDR3 annotation of the TCR reads was performed with the Decombinator software suite. Every sample was subsampled to the same number of TCRs (28,000) for the PS versus PT1 abundance plots. Expanded TCRs were defined as absent before sensitization and observed at least eight times at the 2-week time point. Using fastp at Q25 and MiXCR, TCRdb reprocessed the public reads and kept productive beta chains. Entries that share a CDR3 protein sequence are merged under the most common genes and DNA. These V and J calls originate from TCRdb's pipeline instead of the authors' own analysis. The sample records more than 75,000 distinct CDR3 sequences, 8% to 10% of which are singletons. Together, the top ten hold roughly 4% of the sample.

Interpreted using the paper, the time point label stands for: pre-sensitization, week 0. The intended sense of this specimen's treatment or condition label: therapeutic diphenylcyclopropenone sensitization with weekly scalp DPC. Blood at each patch-test visit was drawn before the patch test was applied. To be eligible, patients had to be aged 18 to 70, diagnosed with alopecia and judged suitable for DPC therapy, while pregnant patients were excluded. Total RNA was extracted from unfractionated whole blood collected in Tempus Blood RNA tubes. V trim: 5 bases; J trim: 8 bases; unmatched bases: 5. The CDR3 goes from the cysteine to the phenylalanine over 12 residues. Kept here is only the CDR3 DNA, which spans 36 bases and is read in frame from base 1. From a lookup of the germline V gene, CDR1 and CDR2 are SGHAT and FQNNGV. There are a few counts of this clonotype. The specificity of this receptor is unknown. Base qualities were left out, and no much larger clone turns up one base away.

The sequence joins TRBV11-2 to TRBJ1-1, with 7 bases in between that match TRBD1. The sequence was obtained from a woman aged 40 to 55 with alopecia areata. Some clones in this sample may be carry-over from other donors' samples. The specimen was whole blood, collected in connection with sensitization to the hapten diphenylcyclopropenone (DPC). The DNA sequence is as follows: TGTGCCAGCAGCCCAACAGGGGCCGAAGCTTTCTTT. It encodes CASSPTGAEAFF.